Presented here are 26 T cell receptor beta chains from one specimen sequenced in a study of OX40 agonist ivuxolimab in advanced cancers. Generated by immunoSEQ multiplex PCR, the TCRdb table keeps only in-frame clones and is missing some. The table shows 25,000 to 35,000 clones, with less than 90% occurring only once. The source material was CD4+ or CD8+ T cells sorted from blood, sampled in a trial of the OX40 agonist ivuxolimab. The receptors were gathered from an adult with an advanced solid tumor such as melanoma, head and neck, liver or kidney cancer.

The gene calls are TRBV27 and TRBJ1-6; 8 bases line up with TRBD1. The junction had 8 bases not matched to a gene; V was cut back by 6 bases and J by 7 bases. From germline, CDR1 is MNHEY and CDR2 SMNVEV (reference sequence). The CDR3 is made up of 15 amino acids. CDR3 sequence (DNA): TGTGCCAGCAGCGTGACAGGGGAAGGAAATTCACCCCTCCACTTT. Protein: CASSVTGEGNSPLHF.

The V and J genes are TRBV5-4 and TRBJ2-3, with a possible D match to TRBD2 (5 bases). CDR3 length: 16 residues. Germline CDR1 SGHNT, CDR2 YYREEE (reference sequence). V was pared by 0 bases and J by 5 bases, with 16 bases between. CDR3 amino acids: CASSLGRGLGGDTQYF. The CDR3 DNA follows: TGTGCCAGCAGCTTGGGACGGGGTCTAGGAGGAGATACGCAGTATTTT.

As for this clone: Within the sample, other DNA sequences also encode this same CDR3. The CDR3 sequence is CASSFPSTVQNTEAFF. The CDR3 nucleotides are TGTGCCAGCAGCTTCCCCTCGACAGTCCAGAACACTGAAGCTTTCTTT. The rearrangement uses TRBV6-6 and TRBJ1-1, with D perhaps matching TRBD1 (5 bases). Germline lookup yields CDR1 MNHNY and CDR2 SVGAGI (reference sequence). CDR3 length: 16 amino acids. The ends were cut back, 6 bases at V and 1 base at J, with 18 bases in the middle.

The V and J genes are TRBV11-1 and TRBJ1-1, with 10 bases matching TRBD1. This CDR3 has 12 residues. Trimming removed 5 bases from V and 6 bases from J; junction bases left unmatched: 0. Germline CDR1 is SGHAT and CDR2 is FQDESV (reference sequence). The CDR3 here is CASSGTGAEAFF. The CDR3 nucleotides read TGTGCCAGCAGCGGGACAGGGGCTGAAGCTTTCTTT.

The sample holds one count of this clone. V is TRBV11-2 and J is TRBJ2-3, with D perhaps matching TRBD1 (5 bases). Trimming removed 2 bases from V and 1 base from J, with 10 bases in between. Germline V gene data show CDR1 as SGHAT and CDR2 as FQNNGV. This CDR3 is built from 15 residues. Here the CDR3 DNA reads TGTGCCAGCAGCTTACTGACAGCCCGCACAGATACGCAGTATTTT. Translated: CASSLLTARTDTQYF. The full variable domain, rest sourced from reference TRBV11-2 and TRBJ2-3, is EAGVAQSPRYKIIEKRQSVAFWCNPISGHATLYWYQQILGQGPKLLIQFQNNGVVDDSQLPKDRFSAERLKGVDSTLKIQPAKLEDSAVYLCASSLLTARTDTQYFGPGTRLTVL.

The rearrangement joins TRBV7-9 to TRBJ2-7; 10 bases are shared with TRBD1. Germline trimming cut 3 bases from V and 2 bases from J; bases unmatched to any gene: 7. CDR3 size: 16 residues. Germline-derived CDR1 and CDR2 are SEHNR and FQNEAQ (reference sequence). The CDR3 reads CASSFEDRGPAYEQYF. In DNA form, the CDR3 reads TGTGCCAGCAGCTTCGAAGACAGGGGGCCGGCCTACGAGCAGTACTTC.

This clone is judged medium-sized (0.01 to 0.1%). The germline gene is not matched at one end of the junction; a read error may be the cause. The rearrangement links TRBV2 to TRBJ1-2, with D perhaps TRBD1 (5 bases). This CDR3 contains 14 residues. CDR1 and CDR2 (germline): SNHLY, FYNNEI. The CDR3 DNA reads TGTGCCAGCAGTGAAGAGACCAGGGAGGAGGTCAGCATCTTC. This encodes CASSEETREEVSIF.

The genes are TRBV27 and TRBJ2-3; 9 bases map to TRBD2. V lost 7 bases, J lost 2 bases, and 7 bases stayed unmatched. CDR3 length: 15 amino acids. CDR1 and CDR2 (germline): MNHEY, SMNVEV (reference sequence). The CDR3 is CASMRIAGDTDTQYF. For the CDR3, the DNA is TGTGCCAGCATGAGGATAGCGGGAGACACAGATACGCAGTATTTT.

V is TRBV27 and J is TRBJ1-6; D unclear. From germline, CDR1 is MNHEY and CDR2 SMNVEV (reference sequence). There are 11 residues in the CDR3. Between the trimmed V and J ends, which lost 8 bases and 10 bases, there was a span of 9 bases. CDR3 sequence (DNA): TGTGCCAGCGGCCCAGGCTCACCCCTCCACTTT. Encoded protein: CASGPGSPLHF.

V is TRBV9 and J is TRBJ2-5; 7 bases align to TRBD1. CDR1 and CDR2 (germline): SGDLS, YYNGEE. The V segment lost 3 bases and the J segment 5 bases; nucleotides outside the gene matches: 4. This CDR3 is built from 13 residues. CDR3 region: CASSADRVETQYF. Here the CDR3 DNA reads TGTGCCAGCAGCGCAGACAGGGTCGAGACCCAGTACTTC.

Points on this clone: This sample also contains other DNA sequences that code for the same CDR3. V gene TRBV19 combines with J gene TRBJ1-1, with a tentative D call TRBD1 (5 bases). V dropped 3 bases and J dropped 1 base, with 9 bases sitting between them. In germline, CDR1 is LNHDA, CDR2 SQIVND (reference sequence). CDR3 length equals 14 residues. The CDR3 sequence: CASSIWQGNTEAFF. The CDR3 bases are TGTGCCAGTAGTATTTGGCAGGGGAACACTGAAGCTTTCTTT.

This chain uses TRBV7-6 with TRBJ1-6; 10 nucleotides line up with TRBD1. The CDR3 totals 14 residues. Looked up from germline, CDR1 is SGHVS and CDR2 is FNYEAQ. The V gene end was trimmed by 5 bases and the J gene end by 7 bases; junction bases not matched to a gene: 2. In DNA form, the CDR3 reads TGTGCCAGCAGCCGGACAGGGGGGAATTCACCCCTCCACTTT. The encoded protein is CASSRTGGNSPLHF. The entire variable domain, with the rest obtained from reference TRBV7-6 and TRBJ1-6, is as follows: GAGVSQSPRYKVTKRGQDVALRCDPISGHVSLYWYRQALGQGPEFLTYFNYEAQQDKSGLPNDRFSAERPEGSISTLTIQRTEQRDSAMYRCASSRTGGNSPLHFGNGTRLTVT.

The rearrangement links TRBV11-2 to TRBJ2-1, with 9 bases aligning to TRBD2. Germline V gene sequence: CDR1 SGHAT, CDR2 FQNNGV. This CDR3 spans 14 amino acids. J gave up 9 bases and V 8 bases, and 11 bases lay outside the gene matches. The chain's CDR3 is CASSWAGGLGEQFF. The CDR3 nucleotides are TGTGCCAGCTCATGGGCGGGAGGGCTGGGTGAGCAGTTCTTC. The entire variable domain, with the rest obtained from reference TRBV11-2 and TRBJ2-1, is as follows: EAGVAQSPRYKIIEKRQSVAFWCNPISGHATLYWYQQILGQGPKLLIQFQNNGVVDDSQLPKDRFSAERLKGVDSTLKIQPAKLEDSAVYLCASSWAGGLGEQFFGPGTRLTVL.

V gene TRBV7-9 combines with J gene TRBJ2-4, with a possible D match to TRBD1 (6 bases). V was shortened by 5 bases and J by 0 bases, with 20 bases between the two germline ends. In germline, CDR1 is SEHNR, CDR2 FQNEAQ (reference sequence). The CDR3 covers 18 residues. CDR3 DNA sequence: TGTGCCAGCAGCCCGGCAACCGGGACACCATTAGCCAAAAACATTCAGTACTTC. As protein: CASSPATGTPLAKNIQYF.

A single count supports this clone. V gene TRBV11-3 combines with J gene TRBJ2-7, with D uncertain. V dropped 6 bases and J dropped 3 bases, with 15 bases sitting between them. The germline V gene encodes CDR1 SGHNT and CDR2 YENEEA. The CDR3 runs to 14 residues. In nucleotides, the CDR3 is TGTGCCAGCAGTGTGTACGGAGAACACTACGAGCAGTACTTC. It is translated as CASSVYGEHYEQYF.

This chain joins TRBV28 and TRBJ1-1; 9 nucleotides agree with TRBD1. The CDR3 runs to 15 residues. Trimming took 5 bases from V and 0 from J; bases not matched to a gene: 4. CDR1 and CDR2 from the germline V gene are MDHEN and SYDVKM. In DNA, the CDR3 is TGTGCCAGCAGTGGGGACAGGGCAATGAACACTGAAGCTTTCTTT. Translating it yields CASSGDRAMNTEAFF.

The chain links TRBV5-1 to TRBJ2-5, with TRBD2 matching over 9 bases. This CDR3 is 15 amino acids long. V trimming: 4 bases; J trimming: 0 bases; junction bases outside the gene matches: 4. The V gene's germline CDR1 is SGHRS and CDR2 YFSETQ. CDR3 DNA: TGCGCCAGCAGCGCGGCGGGGGGGTACCAAGAGACCCAGTACTTC. The encoded protein is CASSAAGGYQETQYF.

The chain employs TRBV4-2 and TRBJ1-4; 7 bases agree with TRBD1. The CDR3 has 14 residues. Germline assignment: CDR1 LGHNA and CDR2 YNFKEQ. The ends lost 8 bases at V and 7 bases at J; junction bases unmatched: 10. The CDR3 reads CASGRQGLLEKLFF. DNA for the CDR3: TGTGCCAGCGGGCGACAGGGATTACTTGAAAAACTGTTTTTT.

The chain recombines TRBV19 with TRBJ2-7; D ambiguous. The CDR3 covers 15 residues. From germline, CDR1 is LNHDA and CDR2 SQIVND (reference sequence). Between the trimmed V and J ends, which lost 3 bases and 6 bases, there was a span of 18 bases. CDR3 amino acids: CASSIGSLVLSEQYF. In DNA, the CDR3 is TGTGCCAGTAGTATCGGGTCACTCGTTCTCTCCGAGCAGTACTTC.

The chain uses TRBV5-6 and TRBJ1-5; D unclear. This CDR3 comprises 13 residues. Looked up from germline, CDR1 is SGHDT and CDR2 is YYEEEE. The V end lost 0 bases, the J end lost 7 bases, and 8 bases lay between the germline ends. This CDR3 reads CASSLGQTQPQHF. The CDR3 bases are TGTGCCAGCAGCTTGGGACAAACCCAGCCCCAGCATTTT.

J is TRBJ2-7 and V is TRBV6-9, with TRBD1 matching over 10 bases. The CDR3 covers 14 residues. Germline trimming cut 4 bases from V and 4 bases from J; bases unmatched to any gene: 4. Germline CDR1 and CDR2: MNHGY and SVAAGI. This chain's CDR3 is CASSLGQGFYEQYF. The CDR3 coding sequence is TGTGCCAGCAGTTTGGGACAGGGGTTTTACGAGCAGTACTTC.

The V and J genes are TRBV27 and TRBJ1-6; maybe TRBD1 (5 bases). The V end lost 5 bases, the J end lost 7 bases, and 12 bases lay between the germline ends. CDR1 is MNHEY, CDR2 SMNVEV, per germline (reference sequence). This CDR3 has 14 amino acids. The CDR3 is CASSPTGLNSPLHF. CDR3 nucleotide sequence: TGTGCCAGCAGTCCTACGGGACTGAATTCACCCCTCCACTTT.

By share, this clone ranks as medium-sized. Additional DNA sequences in this sample encode the identical CDR3. V gene TRBV7-9 combines with J gene TRBJ1-2, with D possibly matching TRBD1 (5 bases). V gave up 5 bases and J gave up 8 bases, with 24 bases separating them. Germline V gives CDR1 SEHNR, CDR2 FQNEAQ (reference sequence). This CDR3 spans 16 amino acids. CDR3 coding DNA: TGTGCCAGCAGCAGCGCATTGGGGGATCGGGATGAGGGCTACACCTTC. It is translated as CASSSALGDRDEGYTF.

This chain connects TRBV7-6 to TRBJ2-5; D call uncertain. Trimming removed 4 bases at V and 7 bases at J, with 16 bases between. Germline lookup yields CDR1 SGHVS and CDR2 FNYEAQ. The length of the CDR3 is 14 residues. CDR3 amino acids: CASSSLDWEVTQYF. The CDR3 DNA reads as TGTGCCAGCAGCTCCCTTGACTGGGAAGTGACCCAGTACTTC.

The genes are TRBV7-9 and TRBJ2-1, with D possibly TRBD2 on 6 matching bases. This CDR3 has 16 residues. The germline V gene has CDR1 SEHNR and CDR2 FQNEAQ (reference sequence). The ends were cut back, 5 bases at V and 1 base at J, with 15 bases in the middle. CDR3 sequence (DNA): TGTGCCAGCAGCGATTATCCACGGGAGTCCTACAATGAGCAGTTCTTC. Translation: CASSDYPRESYNEQFF.

The V and J genes are TRBV4-3 and TRBJ1-2; weak D call: TRBD1 (5 bases). The germline CDR1 and CDR2 sequences are LGHNA and YSLEER. CDR3 length: 12 amino acids. V dropped 7 bases and J dropped 6 bases, with 12 bases sitting between them. CDR3 coding DNA: TGCGCCAGCATGGGGGGAGGGGATGGCTACACCTTC. This sequence encodes CASMGGGDGYTF.